Detailed here is one T cell receptor (beta chain). The antigen is unknown. The entry originates in a study of T cell responses to AZD1222 COVID-19 vaccine. Overall study results and limits: In a largely white British group with more females than males, clonal diversity was possibly underestimated.

Only in-frame clones appear in the TCRdb table, and some are missing; sequencing was by immunoSEQ multiplex PCR. This sample has roughly 95,000 clones, with about 94% found just once. Between the trimmed V and J ends, which lost 2 bases and 3 bases, there was a span of 7 bases. There are 13 residues in the CDR3. Germline assignment: CDR1 KGHSH and CDR2 LQKENI. The J gene is TRBJ2-5, the V gene TRBV18; D is unresolved. Sequenced here: peripheral blood, sampled 28 days after the second AZD1222 dose. The source is an adult who received the AZD1222 COVID-19 vaccine. The CDR3 reads CASSPYIEETQYF. CDR3 coding DNA: TGTGCCAGCTCACCATACATCGAAGAGACCCAGTACTTC.